A single sample gave rise to the 15 T cell receptor beta chains below, sequenced in a study of T cell responses to AZD1222 COVID-19 vaccine. Data came from immunoSEQ multiplex PCR; TCRdb stores just in-frame clones and leaves some out. The sample holds 95,000 to 150,000 clones, 85% to 90% seen once. Sequences were derived from peripheral blood, sampled on day 0 of AZD1222 vaccination. These receptors all come from an adult in good health.

The rearrangement uses TRBV7-3 and TRBJ2-2; TRBD1 aligns across 9 bases. CDR1 SGHTA and CDR2 FQGTGA come from the germline V gene. CDR3 length: 16 residues. V trimming: 4 bases; J trimming: 6 bases; junction bases outside the gene matches: 9. The CDR3 is CASSSRTGAIAGELFF. CDR3 bases: TGTGCCAGCAGCTCGAGGACAGGGGCAATTGCCGGGGAGCTGTTTTTT.

The V and J genes are TRBV7-8 and TRBJ2-5, with TRBD1 as a possible D gene (6 bases). There are 13 residues in the CDR3. V was trimmed by 3 bases and J by 2 bases, leaving 7 bases between them. Germline V gives CDR1 SGHVS, CDR2 FQNEAQ. The chain's CDR3 is CASSLDRQETQYF. The CDR3 nucleotides read TGTGCCAGCAGCTTGGACAGACAAGAGACCCAGTACTTC.

This clone showed up just once. The V and J genes are TRBV28 and TRBJ1-5; TRBD1 aligns across 8 bases. The V segment lost 8 bases and the J segment 3 bases; nucleotides outside the gene matches: 12. This CDR3 region has 16 residues. Germline-derived CDR1 and CDR2 are MDHEN and SYDVKM. CDR3 region: CASGPRDRGNNQPQHF. CDR3 DNA sequence: TGTGCCAGCGGTCCCCGCGACAGGGGCAACAATCAGCCCCAGCATTTT.

The V call is TRBV11-2, the J call TRBJ1-1; TRBD1 aligns across 8 bases. The CDR3 loop spans 15 amino acids. Germline V gene data show CDR1 as SGHAT and CDR2 as FQNNGV. The V segment lost 4 bases and the J segment 0 bases; nucleotides outside the gene matches: 4. The CDR3 sequence: CASSYRGALNTEAFF. The CDR3 DNA sequence: TGTGCCAGCAGCTACAGGGGGGCCCTGAACACTGAAGCTTTCTTT.

This chain uses TRBV6-6 with TRBJ2-7; D ambiguous. The germline V gene encodes CDR1 MNHNY and CDR2 SVGAGI (reference sequence). The CDR3 consists of 13 residues. V gave up 0 bases and J gave up 0 bases, with 3 bases separating them. CDR3 residues: CASSYSVSYEQYF. DNA of the CDR3: TGTGCCAGCAGTTACTCGGTCTCCTACGAGCAGTACTTC.

The sample holds one count of this clone. V and J are TRBV29-1 and TRBJ1-1; 8 nucleotides align to TRBD1. The CDR3 loop spans 14 amino acids. Germline trimming cut 6 bases from V and 0 bases from J; bases unmatched to any gene: 6. Germline V gene sequence: CDR1 SQVTM, CDR2 ANQGSEA. CDR3 DNA sequence: TGCAGCGTCGCCCGGACAGGGATGAACACTGAAGCTTTCTTT. Protein: CSVARTGMNTEAFF.

The chain is built from TRBV5-4 and TRBJ1-5, with a tentative D call TRBD1 (6 bases). There are 14 residues in the CDR3. V lost 4 bases to trimming and J lost 1 base, with 9 bases between them. Germline lookup yields CDR1 SGHNT and CDR2 YYREEE (reference sequence). The CDR3 loop is CASSPDRSNQPQHF. In nucleotides, the CDR3 is TGTGCCAGCAGCCCCGACAGGAGCAATCAGCCCCAGCATTTT.

The J gene is TRBJ1-3, the V gene TRBV7-2; D is unclear. With 5 bases removed from V and 5 bases from J, the gap between germline ends came to 7 bases. The length of the CDR3 is 12 residues. Germline-derived CDR1 and CDR2 are SGHTA and FQGNSA. This chain's CDR3 is CASSEERNTIYF. CDR3 in DNA: TGTGCCAGCAGCGAGGAACGAAACACCATATATTTT.

The CDR3 region is CASSPLDRAVYEQYF. The CDR3 DNA reads as TGTGCCAGCAGCCCCCTTGACAGGGCCGTATACGAGCAGTACTTC. This chain links TRBV27 with TRBJ2-7, with 7 bases identical to TRBD1. J lost 4 bases, V lost 6 bases, and 12 bases had no gene match. CDR1 and CDR2 (germline): MNHEY, SMNVEV (reference sequence). The CDR3 has 15 amino acids.

This sequence joins TRBV5-4 and TRBJ2-4; 7 bases align to TRBD2. This CDR3 region has 14 residues. Unmatched junction bases numbered 1, after V lost 1 base and J lost 3 bases. Germline values: CDR1 SGHNT, CDR2 YYREEE (reference sequence). The CDR3: CASSLSGIKNIQYF. The CDR3 nucleotides are TGTGCCAGCAGCTTGAGCGGGATCAAAAACATTCAGTACTTC.

This clone showed up just once. The chain uses TRBV5-5 and TRBJ2-7, with D unresolved. Trimming removed 0 bases at V and 6 bases at J, with 7 bases between. Germline V CDR1 and CDR2: SGHKS, YYEKEE (reference sequence). This CDR3 region has 12 residues. CDR3 region: CASSLAVREQYF. CDR3 bases: TGTGCCAGCAGCTTGGCTGTTCGCGAGCAGTACTTC.

The chain recombines TRBV7-2 with TRBJ2-2; the D gene is possibly TRBD2 (6 bases). CDR1 is SGHTA, CDR2 FQGNSA, per germline. The V and J ends lost 2 bases and 4 bases respectively, with 8 bases between them. The CDR3 length is 14 residues. CDR3 sequence reads: CASSLRGSTGELFF. CDR3 bases: TGTGCCAGCAGCTTACGGGGGTCCACCGGGGAGCTGTTTTTT.

This clone was recorded once. This chain joins TRBV6-5 and TRBJ1-3; 8 nucleotides line up with TRBD1. Germline CDR1 and CDR2: MNHEY and SVGAGI. Trimming at V came to 4 bases and at J to 4 bases, leaving 6 bases not matched to a gene. The CDR3 loop spans 15 amino acids. CDR3 DNA sequence: TGTGCCAGCAGTTTTACGACAGGGGTCGGAAACACCATATATTTT. The encoded protein is CASSFTTGVGNTIYF.

The rearrangement joins TRBV19 to TRBJ2-7, with TRBD2 identical over 7 bases. This CDR3 is built from 15 residues. The germline V gene has CDR1 LNHDA and CDR2 SQIVND (reference sequence). The J segment lost 2 bases and the V segment lost 3 bases, leaving 7 bases of the junction unmatched. Here the CDR3 reads CASSIYEGGPYEQYF. The CDR3 coding sequence is TGTGCCAGTAGTATCTACGAGGGAGGGCCCTACGAGCAGTACTTC.

This clone was seen at least ten times. The chain couples TRBV27 to TRBJ2-7; tentative D call: TRBD2 (6 bases). The CDR3 loop spans 14 amino acids. From germline, CDR1 is MNHEY and CDR2 SMNVEV (reference sequence). V dropped 3 bases and J dropped 5 bases, with 14 bases sitting between them. CDR3 DNA sequence: TGTGCCAGCAGTTTTGGTGGGGGGAACCACGAGCAGTACTTC. This translates into CASSFGGGNHEQYF.